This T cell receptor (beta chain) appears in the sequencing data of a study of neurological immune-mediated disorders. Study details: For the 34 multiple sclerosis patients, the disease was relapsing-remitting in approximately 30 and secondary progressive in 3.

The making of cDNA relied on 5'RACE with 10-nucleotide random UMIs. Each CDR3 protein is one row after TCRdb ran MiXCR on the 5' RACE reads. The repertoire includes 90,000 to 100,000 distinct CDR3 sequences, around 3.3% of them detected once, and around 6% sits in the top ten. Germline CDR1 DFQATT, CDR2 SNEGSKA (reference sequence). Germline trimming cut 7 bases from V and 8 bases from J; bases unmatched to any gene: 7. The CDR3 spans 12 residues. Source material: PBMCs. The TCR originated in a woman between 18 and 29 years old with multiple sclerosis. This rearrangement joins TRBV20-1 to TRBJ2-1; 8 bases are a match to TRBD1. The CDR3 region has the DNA TGCAGTGAACCGGGACAGGTCCATGAGCAGTTCTTC. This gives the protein CSEPGQVHEQFF.